This TCR beta chain originates from a study of brain T cells in children with intractable seizures. The sequenced cases were selected for having the highest brain T cell transcript signatures. This table comes from immunoSEQ multiplex PCR, and its TCRdb copy is limited to in-frame clones, with some not included. The data hold around 38,000 clones, with over 75% observed a single time. The input for sequencing was peripheral blood, taken at surgery. This clonotype was obtained from a girl aged 2-10 years with tuberous sclerosis and intractable seizures.

This chain's CDR3 is CASSLVGSLNTEAFF. The CDR3 nucleotides read TGCGCCAGCAGCTTGGTAGGCAGCCTGAACACTGAAGCTTTCTTT. The V call is TRBV5-1, the J call TRBJ1-1; D not resolved. There are 15 residues in the CDR3. Germline V gene data show CDR1 as SGHRS and CDR2 as YFSETQ. Trimming shortened V by 0 bases and J by 0 bases, and 9 bases separated the two germline ends.